These 7 T cell receptor beta chains came from one sample sequenced in a study of control samples from healthy donors and cancer patients. The repertoire was sequenced with immunoSEQ multiplex PCR; TCRdb's copy has only in-frame clones and lacks some. The data contain tens of thousands of clones, approximately 84% of them seen just once; the ten biggest clones take up around 40%. What was sequenced was PBMCs. The receptors come from a man aged 65 to 85 with lung cancer.

The rearrangement joins TRBV4-1 to TRBJ2-7; no reliable D call. The CDR3 is made up of 14 amino acids. Germline CDR1 is MGHRA and CDR2 is YSYEKL. Trimming removed 1 base from V and 4 bases from J, with 11 bases in between. DNA for the CDR3: TGCGCCAGCAGCCAAGGAAGGGCGTCTTACGAGCAGTACTTC. This gives the protein CASSQGRASYEQYF.

This chain uses TRBV7-2 with TRBJ2-7, with D maybe TRBD1 (6 bases). The CDR3 has 14 amino acids. Per germline, CDR1 SGHTA and CDR2 FQGNSA. The V end lost 5 bases, the J end lost 9 bases, and 20 bases lay between the germline ends. The CDR3 loop is CASSHGQLATAQYF. CDR3 in DNA: TGTGCCAGCAGCCATGGACAGCTAGCTACGGCGCAGTACTTC.

V and J are TRBV10-3 and TRBJ1-2; D remains ambiguous. This CDR3 comprises 14 residues. The ends were cut back, 2 bases at V and 0 bases at J, with 7 bases in the middle. Germline-derived CDR1 and CDR2 are ENHRY and SYGVKD. The CDR3 here is CAISEGVSNYGYTF. Here the CDR3 DNA reads TGTGCCATCAGTGAGGGGGTTTCTAACTATGGCTACACCTTC.

V usage is TRBV7-2 and J usage is TRBJ2-7, with TRBD1 identical over 7 bases. After removal of 3 bases from V and 3 bases from J, the junction contained 20 bases not matched to a gene. Germline lookup yields CDR1 SGHTA and CDR2 FQGNSA. CDR3 length: 19 amino acids. The DNA for the CDR3 is TGTGCCAGCAGCTTTCCCGGCCCCCCGCGCGACAGGGACCACTACGAGCAGTACTTC. The encoded protein is CASSFPGPPRDRDHYEQYF.

The V gene is TRBV4-1, the J gene TRBJ2-2, with no clear D. CDR1 is MGHRA and CDR2 is YSYEKL in the germline V gene. V gave up 3 bases and J gave up 0 bases, with 11 bases separating them. CDR3 length: 16 amino acids. The CDR3 DNA reads as TGCGCCAGCAGCCAGATCCAGACAACGAACACCGGGGAGCTGTTTTTT. It yields the protein CASSQIQTTNTGELFF.

On this clone: Additional DNA sequences in this sample encode the identical CDR3. The chain couples TRBV4-2 to TRBJ1-3, with 8 bases identical to TRBD1. Germline lookup yields CDR1 LGHNA and CDR2 YNFKEQ. Trimming cost V 1 base and J 2 bases; bases outside gene matches: 1. The CDR3 sequence is 15 residues long. The CDR3 nucleotides are TGTGCCAGCAGCCAAGTGACAGGGGCTGGAAACACCATATATTTT. Translation gives CASSQVTGAGNTIYF.

The chain is built from TRBV15 and TRBJ2-7; perhaps TRBD2 as D (5 bases). Germline V lookup: CDR1 LNHNV, CDR2 YYDKDF (reference sequence). Trimming took off 8 bases at V and 2 bases at J, with 28 bases between the two ends. The CDR3 contains 18 residues. CDR3 DNA: TGTGCCACCGCCGGATTATCTTCATCGGGGTACGGGGCCTACGAGCAGTACTTC. Its protein product is CATAGLSSSGYGAYEQYF.